These T cell receptor beta chains were read from a single sample in a study of blood T cell repertoires in COVID-19. Some clones are missing from TCRdb's copy, which holds only in-frame ones; the method was immunoSEQ multiplex PCR. This table holds about 62,000 clones, around 90% found once. Sequencing was carried out using peripheral blood. These receptors all come from a man between 65 and 79 years old with acute or convalescent COVID-19. CDR3s include the opening cysteine and the closing phenylalanine or tryptophan. Fields, in order: D gene, clone size, J gene, V gene, CDR3 protein, CDR3 DNA. The D gene is left open where the match is weak. The size of a clone is reported for some rows only, either as once, few or many, or as a class for expanded clones.

d_call: TRBD2
clone_size: .
j_call: TRBJ2-7
v_call: TRBV28
cdr3_aa: CASSSPGGGKPYEQYF
cdr3_nt: TGTGCCAGCAGTTCCCCTGGGGGGGGAAAGCCCTACGAGCAGTACTTC

d_call: .
clone_size: once
j_call: TRBJ2-2
v_call: TRBV10-3
cdr3_aa: CAITRDTGTGELFF
cdr3_nt: TGTGCCATCACCCGGGACACAGGTACCGGGGAGCTGTTTTTT

d_call: TRBD1
clone_size: .
j_call: TRBJ1-1
v_call: TRBV2
cdr3_aa: CASMKYQGGTEAFF
cdr3_nt: TGTGCCAGCATGAAGTACCAGGGGGGTACTGAAGCTTTCTTT

d_call: TRBD1
clone_size: .
j_call: TRBJ2-7
v_call: TRBV18
cdr3_aa: CASQPGQGSYEQYF
cdr3_nt: TGTGCCAGCCAACCGGGACAGGGGTCCTACGAGCAGTACTTC

d_call: .
clone_size: .
j_call: TRBJ1-1
v_call: TRBV6-5
cdr3_aa: CASSRLSMNTEAFF
cdr3_nt: TGTGCCAGCAGCCGACTGAGCATGAACACTGAAGCTTTCTTT

d_call: .
clone_size: .
j_call: TRBJ2-5
v_call: TRBV21-1
cdr3_aa: CARGVISGQGQLETQYF
cdr3_nt: TGTGCCAGGGGAGTCATTTCGGGACAGGGTCAGTTAGAGACCCAGTACTTC

d_call: .
clone_size: .
j_call: TRBJ1-2
v_call: TRBV12-3/TRBV12-4
cdr3_aa: CASSLAGTYGYTF
cdr3_nt: TGTGCCAGCAGTTTAGCCGGTACCTATGGCTACACCTTC

d_call: .
clone_size: .
j_call: TRBJ2-2
v_call: TRBV5-1
cdr3_aa: CASSGQGRTGELFF
cdr3_nt: TGCGCCAGCAGCGGGCAGGGAAGGACCGGGGAGCTGTTTTTT

d_call: TRBD1
clone_size: .
j_call: TRBJ2-3
v_call: TRBV5-1
cdr3_aa: CASRVGDRGLADTQYF
cdr3_nt: TGCGCCAGCAGGGTAGGGGACAGGGGGCTGGCAGATACGCAGTATTTT

d_call: .
clone_size: .
j_call: TRBJ2-5
v_call: TRBV11-2
cdr3_aa: CASSRDNQETQYF
cdr3_nt: TGTGCCAGCAGCCGGGACAACCAAGAGACCCAGTACTTC

d_call: .
clone_size: .
j_call: TRBJ1-5
v_call: TRBV5-1
cdr3_aa: CASSAGGGNQPQHF
cdr3_nt: TGCGCCAGCAGCGCTGGAGGAGGGAACCAGCCCCAGCATTTT

d_call: .
clone_size: few
j_call: TRBJ1-5
v_call: TRBV28
cdr3_aa: CASSLSGTPNQPQHF
cdr3_nt: TGTGCCAGCAGTTTATCTGGCACCCCTAATCAGCCCCAGCATTTT

d_call: .
clone_size: .
j_call: TRBJ2-6
v_call: TRBV18
cdr3_aa: CASSPNQVGANVLTF
cdr3_nt: TGTGCCAGCTCACCGAACCAGGTCGGGGCCAACGTCCTGACTTTC

d_call: .
clone_size: .
j_call: TRBJ1-6
v_call: TRBV18
cdr3_aa: CASSPYQGRTRRNSPLHF
cdr3_nt: TGTGCCAGCTCACCATACCAAGGACGGACAAGGCGTAATTCACCCCTCCACTTT

d_call: .
clone_size: .
j_call: TRBJ2-1
v_call: TRBV10-1
cdr3_aa: CASSVGGSYNEQFF
cdr3_nt: TGCGCCAGCAGTGTAGGGGGCTCCTACAATGAGCAGTTCTTC

d_call: .
clone_size: once
j_call: TRBJ1-1
v_call: TRBV5-1
cdr3_aa: CASSLAPGQVEAFF
cdr3_nt: TGCGCCAGCAGCTTGGCCCCGGGACAAGTAGAGGCTTTCTTT

d_call: .
clone_size: once
j_call: TRBJ1-2
v_call: TRBV20-1
cdr3_aa: CSASPAGTRVGYTF
cdr3_nt: TGCAGTGCTAGTCCCGCGGGCACCCGGGTGGGCTACACCTTC

d_call: TRBD1
clone_size: .
j_call: TRBJ1-4
v_call: TRBV5-1
cdr3_aa: CASSMGQPATNEKLFF
cdr3_nt: TGCGCCAGCAGCATGGGACAGCCTGCAACTAATGAAAAACTGTTTTTT

d_call: TRBD1
clone_size: .
j_call: TRBJ1-4
v_call: TRBV19
cdr3_aa: CASSGWAGGLEKLFF
cdr3_nt: TGTGCCAGTAGTGGCTGGGCAGGGGGACTTGAAAAACTGTTTTTT

d_call: TRBD2
clone_size: .
j_call: TRBJ2-1
v_call: TRBV7-6
cdr3_aa: CASTRLGGHYNEQFF
cdr3_nt: TGTGCCAGCACCAGACTGGGAGGGCACTACAATGAGCAGTTCTTC

d_call: .
clone_size: .
j_call: TRBJ2-6
v_call: TRBV27
cdr3_aa: CASSRGGVNVLTF
cdr3_nt: TGTGCCAGCAGTAGAGGGGGTGTCAACGTCCTGACTTTC

d_call: .
clone_size: .
j_call: TRBJ1-1
v_call: TRBV9
cdr3_aa: CASSVAVREATEAFF
cdr3_nt: TGTGCCAGCAGCGTAGCCGTCAGGGAGGCAACTGAAGCTTTCTTT

d_call: TRBD1
clone_size: .
j_call: TRBJ1-6
v_call: TRBV19
cdr3_aa: CASRRQGQNNSPLHF
cdr3_nt: TGTGCCAGTAGGCGACAGGGTCAAAATAATTCACCCCTCCACTTT

d_call: .
clone_size: .
j_call: TRBJ2-7
v_call: TRBV12-1
cdr3_aa: CASSPIRDREYAYEQYF
cdr3_nt: TGTGCCAGCAGCCCGATAAGGGACAGGGAATATGCTTACGAGCAGTACTTC

d_call: .
clone_size: .
j_call: TRBJ1-4
v_call: TRBV7-9
cdr3_aa: CASSRGADEKLFF
cdr3_nt: TGTGCCAGCAGTCGGGGGGCGGATGAAAAACTGTTTTTT

d_call: .
clone_size: .
j_call: TRBJ1-2
v_call: TRBV28
cdr3_aa: CASSLSDRNLGYTF
cdr3_nt: TGTGCCAGCAGTTTATCCGACAGGAACCTCGGCTACACCTTC

d_call: .
clone_size: .
j_call: TRBJ2-3
v_call: TRBV3-1/TRBV3-2
cdr3_aa: CASSQDPLFTDTQYF
cdr3_nt: TGTGCCAGCAGCCAAGACCCCCTTTTCACAGATACGCAGTATTTT

d_call: .
clone_size: once
j_call: TRBJ2-5
v_call: TRBV6-5
cdr3_aa: CASSTSGTRKTQYF
cdr3_nt: TGTGCCAGCAGTACCTCCGGGACTCGGAAGACCCAGTACTTC

d_call: TRBD2
clone_size: once
j_call: TRBJ2-7
v_call: TRBV28
cdr3_aa: CASKPLAGGSVEQYF
cdr3_nt: TGTGCCAGCAAACCGCTAGCGGGAGGCAGCGTCGAGCAGTACTTC

d_call: .
clone_size: once
j_call: TRBJ2-7
v_call: TRBV9
cdr3_aa: CASSVAAGFSYEQYF
cdr3_nt: TGTGCCAGCAGCGTAGCGGCAGGGTTCTCCTACGAGCAGTACTTC

d_call: .
clone_size: .
j_call: TRBJ1-6
v_call: TRBV14
cdr3_aa: CASSQVLNSPLHF
cdr3_nt: TGTGCCAGCAGCCAAGTCCTGAATTCACCCCTCCACTTT

d_call: TRBD1
clone_size: .
j_call: TRBJ1-1
v_call: TRBV7-9
cdr3_aa: CATRQGALPEAFF
cdr3_nt: TGTGCCACCCGACAGGGGGCGCTTCCTGAAGCTTTCTTT

d_call: TRBD2
clone_size: .
j_call: TRBJ2-2
v_call: TRBV19
cdr3_aa: CASSIERGLAGANTGELFF
cdr3_nt: TGTGCCAGTAGTATAGAGAGGGGTCTAGCGGGGGCTAACACCGGGGAGCTGTTTTTT

d_call: .
clone_size: .
j_call: TRBJ2-1
v_call: TRBV24-1
cdr3_aa: CATSDPPLYNEQFF
cdr3_nt: TGTGCCACCAGTGACCCCCCCCTCTACAATGAGCAGTTCTTC

d_call: TRBD1
clone_size: .
j_call: TRBJ2-3
v_call: TRBV19
cdr3_aa: CASSGQAFTDTQYF
cdr3_nt: TGTGCCAGTAGTGGACAGGCCTTCACAGATACGCAGTATTTT

d_call: TRBD1
clone_size: .
j_call: TRBJ1-2
v_call: TRBV29-1
cdr3_aa: CSVVGDRHGYTF
cdr3_nt: TGCAGCGTTGTCGGGGACAGGCATGGCTACACCTTC

d_call: .
clone_size: .
j_call: TRBJ2-2
v_call: TRBV18
cdr3_aa: CASSPSEGGELFF
cdr3_nt: TGTGCCAGCTCACCATCAGAGGGCGGGGAGCTGTTTTTT

d_call: TRBD2
clone_size: .
j_call: TRBJ2-1
v_call: TRBV7-8
cdr3_aa: CASSRVEGLAGKGQFF
cdr3_nt: TGTGCCAGCAGCCGGGTGGAAGGACTAGCTGGGAAAGGGCAGTTCTTC